Below, 15 T cell receptor beta chains from the same sample are listed, as sequenced in a study of blood T cell repertoires in COVID-19. The assay was immunoSEQ multiplex PCR, and TCRdb's table has in-frame clones only and misses some. The profile covers about 68,000 clones, with approximately 90% appearing a single time and over 7.5% taken by the ten largest. Sequences were obtained from peripheral blood. The receptor set was obtained from a man aged 30 to 45 with acute or convalescent COVID-19.

V is TRBV30 and J is TRBJ2-1, with a tentative D call TRBD2 (6 bases). There are 16 residues in the CDR3. Germline V CDR1 and CDR2: GTSNPN, SVGIG (reference sequence). Trimming removed 4 bases from V and 0 bases from J, with 16 bases in between. CDR3 in amino acids: CAWIDAGYSSYNEQFF. The CDR3 DNA sequence: TGTGCCTGGATTGACGCGGGATACAGCTCCTACAATGAGCAGTTCTTC.

The rearrangement uses TRBV14 and TRBJ1-6; D remains ambiguous. With 0 bases removed from V and 10 bases from J, the gap between germline ends came to 13 bases. The CDR3 is 15 amino acids. Germline lookup yields CDR1 SGHDN and CDR2 FVKESK. CDR3 loop: CASSQEAMGRSPLHF. The CDR3, as DNA: TGTGCCAGCAGCCAAGAGGCAATGGGGAGGTCACCCCTCCACTTT.

The table lists this clone with a count of one. This chain joins TRBV6-1 and TRBJ1-5; TRBD1 matches at 9 bases. CDR3 size: 18 residues. V trimming: 4 bases; J trimming: 0 bases; junction bases outside the gene matches: 10. Germline CDR1 and CDR2: MNHNS and SASEGT. DNA of the CDR3: TGTGCCAGCAGTGCTAGGACAGGGGCCGCCTATAGCAATCAGCCCCAGCATTTT. It specifies CASSARTGAAYSNQPQHF.

This chain uses TRBV25-1 with TRBJ1-6; D is uncertain. CDR1 is MGHDK and CDR2 is SYGVNS in the germline V gene. The CDR3 runs to 14 residues. The V end was cut by 3 bases, the J end by 4 bases, with 7 bases between. The CDR3 loop is CASSERAYNSPLHF. CDR3 sequence (DNA): TGTGCCAGCAGTGAGAGGGCTTATAATTCACCCCTCCACTTT. The full variable domain, rest sourced from reference TRBV25-1 and TRBJ1-6, is EADIYQTPRYLVIGTGKKITLECSQTMGHDKMYWYQQDPGMELHLIHYSYGVNSTEKGDLSSESTVSRIRTEHFPLTLESARPSHTSQYLCASSERAYNSPLHFGNGTRLTVT.

The chain recombines TRBV28 with TRBJ2-7, with D tentatively TRBD2 (6 bases). The length of the CDR3 is 13 residues. CDR1 MDHEN and CDR2 SYDVKM come from the germline V gene. V was pared by 2 bases and J by 6 bases, with 11 bases between. The CDR3 sequence is CASSLRGMAEQYF. CDR3 nucleotide sequence: TGTGCCAGCAGTTTACGGGGGATGGCCGAGCAGTACTTC.

This chain uses TRBV2 with TRBJ2-1, with TRBD2 matching over 8 bases. The CDR3 sequence is 14 residues long. The J segment lost 6 bases and the V segment lost 6 bases, leaving 7 bases of the junction unmatched. From germline, CDR1 is SNHLY and CDR2 FYNNEI. The CDR3 sequence is CASRRVAGSNEQFF. CDR3 DNA: TGTGCCAGCAGAAGGGTAGCGGGGTCCAATGAGCAGTTCTTC. Complete variable domain (other parts from reference TRBV2 and TRBJ2-1): EPEVTQTPSHQVTQMGQEVILRCVPISNHLYFYWYRQILGQKVEFLVSFYNNEISEKSEIFDDQFSVERPDGSNFTLKIRSTKLEDSAMYFCASRRVAGSNEQFFGPGTRLTVL.

The rearrangement links TRBV27 to TRBJ2-6; 7 positions agree with TRBD1. Trimming took 1 base from V and 2 from J; bases not matched to a gene: 2. CDR3 length: 16 residues. Germline V gene sequence: CDR1 MNHEY, CDR2 SMNVEV (reference sequence). CDR3 region: CASSLYGTAGANVLTF. CDR3 DNA: TGTGCCAGCAGTTTATATGGGACAGCTGGGGCCAACGTCCTGACTTTC. The variable domain in full, with the rest retrieved from reference TRBV27 and TRBJ2-6, is EAQVTQNPRYLITVTGKKLTVTCSQNMNHEYMSWYRQDPGLGLRQIYYSMNVEVTDKGDVPEGYKVSRKEKRNFPLILESPSPNQTSLYFCASSLYGTAGANVLTFGAGSRLTVL.

This chain joins TRBV4-2 and TRBJ2-7, with D perhaps TRBD1 (7 bases). The CDR3 extends over 15 amino acids. Germline assignment: CDR1 LGHNA and CDR2 YNFKEQ. Deletions cut 0 bases from V and 4 bases from J, with 13 bases between. This CDR3 reads CASSQDQGGIYEQYF. CDR3 coding DNA: TGTGCCAGCAGCCAAGATCAGGGGGGCATTTACGAGCAGTACTTC.

The J gene is TRBJ2-3, the V gene TRBV7-8; TRBD1 is a possible D gene (6 bases). The germline V gene has CDR1 SGHVS and CDR2 FQNEAQ. Trimming took off 0 bases at V and 2 bases at J, with 21 bases between the two ends. The CDR3 extends over 19 amino acids. This chain's CDR3 is CASSLARRPTGHTTDTQYF. CDR3 coding DNA: TGTGCCAGCAGCTTAGCCCGTCGTCCGACAGGTCATACCACAGATACGCAGTATTTT. Complete variable domain (other parts from reference TRBV7-8 and TRBJ2-3): GAGVSQSPRYKVAKRGQDVALRCDPISGHVSLFWYQQALGQGPEFLTYFQNEAQLDKSGLPSDRFFAERPEGSVSTLKIQRTQQEDSAVYLCASSLARRPTGHTTDTQYFGPGTRLTVL.

The chain carries TRBV21-1 and TRBJ1-1; the D call TRBD1 from the table was never checked on the DNA. TRBV21-1 is a listed pseudogene. The CDR3 totals 19 residues. The CDR3 loop reads CASSSHQRTGGRVNTEAFF. CDR3 in DNA: TGTGCCAGCAGCAGCCACCAGAGGACAGGAGGACGGGTGAACACTGAAGCTTTCTTT.

The chain employs TRBV7-6 and TRBJ2-5, with D possibly being TRBD2 (5 bases). Germline V CDR1 and CDR2: SGHVS, FNYEAQ. Trimming took 3 bases from V and 2 from J, leaving 19 bases between them. The CDR3 length is 17 residues. The CDR3 DNA reads as TGTGCCAGCAGCTTTGACCTAAGCGGCACAATACAAGAGACCCAGTACTTC. Protein product: CASSFDLSGTIQETQYF.

CDR3 amino acids: CASSAGQSYEQYF. CDR3 DNA sequence: TGTGCCAGCAGCGCGGGACAGTCCTACGAGCAGTACTTC. The chain couples TRBV11-3 to TRBJ2-7; possible D gene TRBD1, 7 bases. The V gene's germline CDR1 is SGHNT and CDR2 YENEEA. The CDR3 length is 13 residues. The V end lost 5 bases, the J end lost 1 base, and 9 bases lay between the germline ends.

This chain joins TRBV10-3 and TRBJ1-5, with D perhaps TRBD1 (5 bases). Trimming removed 1 base at V and 2 bases at J, with 15 bases between. Germline V CDR1 and CDR2: ENHRY, SYGVKD. CDR3 length: 17 amino acids. The CDR3 reads CAISELGRRGGNQPQHF. The CDR3 coding sequence is TGTGCCATCAGTGAGTTAGGCAGAAGGGGCGGCAATCAGCCCCAGCATTTT.

The J gene is TRBJ2-3, the V gene TRBV19, with D possibly being TRBD2 (7 bases). The CDR3 totals 17 residues. Trimming left V 4 bases short and J 2 bases short, with 19 bases between. Looked up from germline, CDR1 is LNHDA and CDR2 is SQIVND (reference sequence). In nucleotides, the CDR3 is TGTGCCAGTAGTAGGGGGGGCGCGGAGCACTACACAGATACGCAGTATTTT. Amino acids: CASSRGGAEHYTDTQYF.

This rearrangement joins TRBV5-6 to TRBJ2-1; TRBD1 agrees at 8 bases. Germline values: CDR1 SGHDT, CDR2 YYEEEE. The CDR3 loop spans 14 amino acids. V dropped 7 bases and J dropped 7; count of bases not matched to a gene: 10. CDR3 sequence reads: CASAFGQGKNEQFF. The DNA for the CDR3 is TGTGCCAGCGCATTTGGACAGGGCAAGAATGAGCAGTTCTTC. The full variable domain, its missing parts supplied by reference TRBV5-6 and TRBJ2-1, is DAGVTQSPTHLIKTRGQQVTLRCSPKSGHDTVSWYQQALGQGPQFIFQYYEEEERQRGNFPDRFSGHQFPNYSSELNVNALLLGDSALYLCASAFGQGKNEQFFGPGTRLTVL.